The text below deals with one TCR beta chain. These data are taken from a study of OX40 agonist ivuxolimab in advanced cancers. At the level of the study: The patients received agonistic anti-OX40 (CD134) antibody ivuxolimab. Averaging around 60 years in age, with a range of roughly 20 to 90, the cohort was about 83% male.

Libraries were prepared by immunoSEQ multiplex PCR; TCRdb keeps only in-frame clonotypes and omits some of them. The table records approximately 60,000 clones, approximately 83% of them present only once. V was clipped by 1 base and J by 2 bases, with 13 bases between them. This CDR3 has 15 residues. Germline loops: CDR1 SGHRS, CDR2 YFSETQ. The chain employs TRBV5-1 and TRBJ2-7; D possibly matches TRBD1 or TRBD2 (5 bases each). This TCR derives from an adult with an advanced solid tumor such as melanoma, head and neck, liver or kidney cancer. Sequencing used CD4+ or CD8+ T cells sorted from blood, obtained in a trial of the OX40 agonist ivuxolimab. CDR3 residues: CASSLLGTDTYEQYF. The CDR3 nucleotides read TGCGCCAGCAGCTTGCTTGGGACGGACACCTACGAGCAGTACTTC. Full variable domain (missing parts from reference TRBV5-1 and TRBJ2-7): KAGVTQTPRYLIKTRGQQVTLSCSPISGHRSVSWYQQTPGQGLQFLFEYFSETQRNKGNFPGRFSGRQFSNSRSEMNVSTLELGDSALYLCASSLLGTDTYEQYFGPGTRLTVT.